This TCR beta chain was recovered during a study of patients and donors after allogeneic stem cell transplantation. In TCRdb, the RT-PCR reads were re-called with MiXCR into one record per CDR3 protein. Of about 150,000 distinct CDR3 sequences detected, about 40% appear once; the ten largest clones hold less than 60%. The receptor was isolated from a human donor who was either an allogeneic HSCT recipient or a stem cell or donor lymphocyte infusion donor (not recorded which). It is not recorded whose cells these are; they may come from a transplant donor. The sequenced sample consisted of blood, either unsorted or a sorted T cell fraction (not recorded which).

This CDR3 reads CASSEGRQGGQPQHF. CDR3 nucleotides: TGTGCCAGCAGTGAAGGTCGACAGGGCGGCCAGCCCCAGCATTTT. J is TRBJ1-5 and V is TRBV6-1, with 7 bases lining up with TRBD1. With V trimmed by 1 base and J by 7 bases, 7 bases remained unmatched. Germline values: CDR1 MNHNS, CDR2 SASEGT. CDR3 length: 15 amino acids.